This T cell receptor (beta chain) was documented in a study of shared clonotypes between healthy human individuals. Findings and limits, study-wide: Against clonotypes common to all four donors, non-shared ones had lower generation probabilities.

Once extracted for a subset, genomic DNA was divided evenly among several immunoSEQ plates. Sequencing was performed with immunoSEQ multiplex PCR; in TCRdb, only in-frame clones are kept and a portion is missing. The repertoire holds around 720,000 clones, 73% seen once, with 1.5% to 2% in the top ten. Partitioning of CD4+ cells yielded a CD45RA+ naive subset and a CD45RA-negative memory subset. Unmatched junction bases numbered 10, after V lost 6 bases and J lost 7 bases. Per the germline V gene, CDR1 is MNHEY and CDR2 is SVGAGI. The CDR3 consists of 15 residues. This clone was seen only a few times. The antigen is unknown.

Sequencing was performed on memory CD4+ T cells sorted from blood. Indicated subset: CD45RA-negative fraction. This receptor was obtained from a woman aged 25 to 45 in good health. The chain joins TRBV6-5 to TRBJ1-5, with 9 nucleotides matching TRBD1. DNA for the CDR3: TGTGCCAGCAGGGGCCGGGACAGGGATCACCAGCCCCAGCATTTT. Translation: CASRGRDRDHQPQHF.